Listed below are T cell receptor beta chains from one sample, sequenced in a study of CXCR3-negative and CXCR3-positive naive CD8 T cells. TCRdb re-called the 5' RACE reads; one entry per CDR3 protein, DNA not given. The sample is made up of some 140,000 distinct CDR3 sequences, and the top ten hold 0.4% to 0.5% of it. The sequenced sample consisted of naive CXCR3+ CD8+ T cells from blood. The origin of the receptors is a human donor in good health. Some clones in this sample may be carry-over from other donors' samples. Both conserved end residues are part of each CDR3. The order of the fields is V gene, J gene, CDR3 protein.

>TRBV7-8|TRBJ2-1
CASSLNGDEQFF
>TRBV7-9|TRBJ1-2
CASSLGPGAGYGYTF
>TRBV20-1|TRBJ2-2
CSALRGGGTGELFF
>TRBV11-2|TRBJ2-7
CASSLDRSGGPYEQYF
>TRBV5-1|TRBJ1-1
CASSLGGVVAKAFF
>TRBV12-3/TRBV12-4|TRBJ2-7
CASSFAGSEQYF
>TRBV7-2|TRBJ2-1
CASSLGGLAAHNEQFF
>TRBV7-3|TRBJ1-3
CASSLWQGLSGNTIYF
>TRBV7-9|TRBJ2-7
CASSFPLTGGESNYEQYF
>TRBV12-3/TRBV12-4|TRBJ2-1
CASSRSDRASDEQFF
>TRBV7-9|TRBJ1-1
CASSPGGGKAFF
>TRBV10-1|TRBJ2-1
CASSESRDEQFF
>TRBV4-3|TRBJ2-7
CATNPSARRAHEQYF
>TRBV5-1|TRBJ2-7
CASSLASGAGTSYEQYF
>TRBV28|TRBJ2-1
CASSLPAGHVGSYNEQFF
>TRBV20-1|TRBJ2-1
CSARPSHLPTSDEQFF
>TRBV20-1|TRBJ2-2
CSAFGANTGELFF
>TRBV29-1|TRBJ2-1
CSVDVRRSLYNEQFF
>TRBV28|TRBJ2-2
CASSSPSELAGLTGELFF
>TRBV5-5|TRBJ1-5
CASSLGQPNQGARGNQPQHF
>TRBV7-6|TRBJ1-5
CASSLIGVQSTPDQPQHF
>TRBV6-2/TRBV6-3|TRBJ2-1
CASSYGVNEQFF
>TRBV9|TRBJ2-1
CASSVGGQGNEQFF
>TRBV29-1|TRBJ2-1
CSVEDTSSYNEQFF
>TRBV12-3/TRBV12-4|TRBJ2-3
CASRPVTSGTDTQYF
>TRBV9|TRBJ2-7
CASSPRTGGNEQYF
>TRBV27|TRBJ2-1
CASSLGGPLSYNEQFF
>TRBV6-6|TRBJ2-5
CASSYFSGQETQYF
>TRBV29-1|TRBJ1-1
CSVEGDRAEAFF
>TRBV12-3/TRBV12-4|TRBJ2-3
CASSLELAADTQYF
>TRBV5-1|TRBJ2-1
CASSLDPSSSGYNEQFF
>TRBV28|TRBJ2-7
CASSLSLGSYEQYF
>TRBV24-1|TRBJ1-1
CATSDTGVAGTEAFF
>TRBV2|TRBJ2-1
CASGGLGSQFF
>TRBV20-1|TRBJ2-3
CSARMGLARDTQYF
>TRBV3-1|TRBJ2-3
CASSQALLAGGLGADTQYF
>TRBV5-4|TRBJ2-3
CASSLWAGSRTDTQYF
>TRBV6-5|TRBJ2-2
CATTTTQGSGVGELFF
>TRBV4-3|TRBJ1-5
CASSQDRAEANQPQHF
>TRBV29-1|TRBJ2-5
CSVGDRYQETQYF
>TRBV28|TRBJ2-1
CASSFGSEQFF
>TRBV27|TRBJ1-2
CASRSRDSYGYTF
>TRBV27|TRBJ1-3
CASSARASGNTIYF
>TRBV20-1|TRBJ1-1
CSAGRDTEAFF
>TRBV7-9|TRBJ2-3
CASIRTSSEDTQYF